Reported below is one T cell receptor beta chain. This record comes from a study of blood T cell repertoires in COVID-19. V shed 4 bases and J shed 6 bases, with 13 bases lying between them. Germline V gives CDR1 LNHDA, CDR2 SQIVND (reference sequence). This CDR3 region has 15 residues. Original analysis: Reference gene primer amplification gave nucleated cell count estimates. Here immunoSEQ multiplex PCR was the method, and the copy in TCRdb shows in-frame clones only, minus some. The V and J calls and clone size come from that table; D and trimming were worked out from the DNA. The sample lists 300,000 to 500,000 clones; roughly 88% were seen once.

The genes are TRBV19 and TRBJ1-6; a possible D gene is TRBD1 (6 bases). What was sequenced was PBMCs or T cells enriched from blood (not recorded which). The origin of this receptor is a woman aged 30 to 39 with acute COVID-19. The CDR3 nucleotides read TGTGCCAGTAGTACTGAGGGGGGGCTTAATTCACCCCTCCACTTT. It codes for CASSTEGGLNSPLHF.